This T cell receptor beta chain was captured by sequencing in a study of cytomegalovirus exposure and HLA in healthy donors (TCRdb year 2017). Background on the whole study: According to a later analysis, the roughly 120 validation repertoires were produced on the same platform as the 666 repertoires of the first cohort. The study aimed to test whether cataloging public T cell receptors could reveal signatures of past pathogen exposure. In addition to the first cohort of around 670 subjects, a separate validation cohort of approximately 130 different subjects was used. To predict cytomegalovirus infection status, the study brought together high-throughput TCR immunosequencing, statistical association of individual TCRs with disease status, and machine learning. On the study overall, not on this receptor specifically: The authors suggested that the approach could potentially be extended to other disease states and immunological phenotypes. All 120 or so repertoires were used to score co-occurrence in the validation cohort in a later analysis, because that analysis had no HLA typing for the cohort. While some public TCRs were present in many individuals, most TCR sequences turned up only very rarely across donors. The classifier was reported to diagnose cytomegalovirus status with high specificity and sensitivity in both the original cohort and the validation cohort. Of the cluster scores, about 94% were above 0 in a later analysis, which found that TCRs clustered in the first cohort also tended to co-occur in the 95 to 150 validation repertoires. A total of 150 or so TCR beta chains were listed by the study as associated with cytomegalovirus. Three of the identified cytomegalovirus-associated TCR beta chains were confirmed in vitro to be specific for cytomegalovirus antigens.

A remark on this clone: Its antigen is still unknown. No base quality information exists; no much larger clone differs at one position.

Inclusive of the bounding cysteine and phenylalanine, the CDR3 is 13 residues long. Only CDR3 DNA remains: 39 bases, in frame from the first base. V is clipped by 6 bases and J by 5 bases, and the sequence between their germline boundaries is 12 bases long. The germline V gene (reference sequence) specifies PRHDT as CDR1 and FYEKMQ as CDR2. Donors formed part of the validation cohort, which comprised some 120 subjects and was distinct from the first cohort of fewer than 750 subjects. Preparation of the library involved the immunoSEQ multiplex PCR assay. Concerning the study's data processing: A statistical classification framework was developed to diagnose cytomegalovirus status using the catalog of TCR beta chain sequences. The immuneACCESS repertoire file appears here via TCRdb, limited to in-frame rearrangements. These files lack a portion of the clones; in checked studies, under half of the deficit traces to unresolved V genes, and the cause of the others is not known. V and J calls and clone size are copied from that table; D and trimming were computed from the DNA. The sample yields 200,000 or so clones; about 80% were counted once. Around 6.7% of the sample lies in the top ten.

The specimen was PBMCs. The rearrangement combines TRBV13 with TRBJ2-3, and the D gene may be TRBD2, 6 bases matching. The sequence derives from a man aged 18 to 29 in good health and CMV-seropositive. The nucleotides are TGTGCCAGCAGAGCTCGGGGGTTAGATACGCAGTATTTT. Its translation reads: CASRARGLDTQYF.